The source of this T cell receptor (beta chain) is a study of OX40 agonist ivuxolimab in advanced cancers. Libraries were prepared by immunoSEQ multiplex PCR; TCRdb keeps only in-frame clonotypes and omits some of them. This table holds approximately 70,000 clones, around nine tenths found once. The source is an adult with an advanced solid tumor such as melanoma, head and neck, liver or kidney cancer. The input for sequencing was CD4+ or CD8+ T cells sorted from blood, taken in a trial of the OX40 agonist ivuxolimab.

The DNA of the CDR3 is TGTGCCAGCAGTGATCAAGGGGGGAGGCGGTCTAGCACAGATACGCAGTATTTT. Its protein product is CASSDQGGRRSSTDTQYF. This chain uses TRBV2 with TRBJ2-3; D might be TRBD1 or TRBD2, each matching 6 bases. The germline CDR1 and CDR2 sequences are SNHLY and FYNNEI. The CDR3 has 18 amino acids. Trimming removed 3 bases at V and 0 bases at J, with 19 bases between.